This T cell receptor beta chain was captured by sequencing in a study of CD8 T cells in Susac syndrome. About the research overall: The sequenced Susac syndrome patients included five or six who had clinically active disease and roughly eight who were in remission.

As regards this clonotype: Its antigen is as yet unknown.

Overall study results and limits: TEMRA cells and active patients showed peak Susac CD8+ clonal expansion. In total CD8+ repertoires, approximately 17 Susac-specific public clones were found, and in CD8+ TEMRA repertoires, roughly five were found.

The J segment lost 2 bases and the V segment lost 0 bases, leaving 6 bases of the junction unmatched. In germline, CDR1 is SNHLY, CDR2 FYNNEI. CDR3 length: 16 residues. With random hexamers, reverse transcription was performed on about 0.5 to 1 ug of RNA. Amplification of TCR beta CDR3 by immunoSEQ multiplex PCR spanned 54 Vbeta and 13 Jbeta. TCRdb analysed the immunoSEQ multiplex PCR reads with MiXCR anew, one entry per CDR3 protein. The sample has roughly 100,000 distinct CDR3 sequences; roughly 94% are singletons. The receptor was isolated from a human donor with Susac syndrome. This rearrangement joins TRBV2 to TRBJ1-1; 7 bases are a match to TRBD1. Sequenced input: CD8+ T cells from PBMCs. The CDR3 reads CASSEARQGSNTEAFF. The CDR3 region has the DNA TGTGCCAGCAGTGAAGCGCGACAGGGCTCTAACACTGAAGCTTTCTTT.